This T cell receptor beta chain was captured in a study of cytomegalovirus exposure and HLA in healthy donors. About the research overall: The Caucasian-associated ancestry cluster held 65% to 85% of approximately 400 genotyped donors. Study findings and constraints: Reports showed the classifier diagnosing cytomegalovirus status with high specificity and sensitivity. Later analysis found that TCR beta chains associated with HLA were more clonally expanded than other, equally common chains.

The CDR3 is made up of 14 amino acids. CDR1 is MDHEN and CDR2 is SYDVKM in the germline V gene. With 3 bases clipped from V and 7 bases from J, the junction kept 8 bases outside the gene matches. Concerning this clone itself: Its antigen is undetermined.

At collection, donors were nominally healthy, but unrecorded immune exposures were probable. PCR employed 60 Vbeta and 13 Jbeta primers. Repertoires were generated with immunoSEQ multiplex PCR, while TCRdb's copy carries only in-frame clones and drops some. There are 75,000 to 90,000 clones in the sample, with 1.5% held by the top ten. This receptor was obtained from a woman in her sixties in good health and CMV-seronegative. The material sequenced was PBMCs. The J gene is TRBJ2-7, the V gene TRBV28; 8 bases map to TRBD2. CDR3 residues: CASSFRGAGGEQYF. DNA of the CDR3: TGTGCCAGCAGTTTTCGGGGCGCGGGAGGAGAGCAGTACTTC.